The 14 T cell receptor beta chains below all came from one sample that was sequenced in a study of blood T cell repertoires in COVID-19. The method was immunoSEQ multiplex PCR; TCRdb's version includes in-frame clones alone and lacks a portion of them. The sample holds about 120,000 clones, approximately 85% seen once. What was sequenced was peripheral blood. The source is a man in his forties or fifties with acute or convalescent COVID-19.

The chain is built from TRBV2 and TRBJ2-1; 8 bases agree with TRBD2. The CDR3 sequence is 14 residues long. J was trimmed by 8 bases and V by 4 bases; bases with no gene match: 7. Germline V gene lookup returns CDR1 SNHLY and CDR2 FYNNEI. CDR3 in DNA: TGTGCCAGCAGTGGGAGCGGGAGAGGGTATGAGCAGTTCTTC. Translated: CASSGSGRGYEQFF.

The CDR3 coding sequence is TGTGCCAGCAGCCCTCGACACGGCGCCAGCACAGATACGCAGTATTTT. As protein: CASSPRHGASTDTQYF. The chain links TRBV14 to TRBJ2-3; D remains ambiguous. CDR3 size: 16 residues. With 4 bases removed from V and 0 bases from J, the gap between germline ends came to 14 bases. Germline V CDR1 and CDR2: SGHDN, FVKESK.

V usage is TRBV6-6 and J usage is TRBJ2-7; 11 bases are a match to TRBD2. Germline-derived CDR1 and CDR2 are MNHNY and SVGAGI (reference sequence). The CDR3 extends over 14 amino acids. The trim removed 2 bases at V and 5 bases at J, leaving 2 bases unmatched. CDR3 loop: CASSYGTSGHEQYF. The CDR3 bases are TGTGCCAGCAGTTACGGGACTAGCGGCCACGAGCAGTACTTC.

V is TRBV19 and J is TRBJ2-3, with D maybe TRBD1 (6 bases). This CDR3 has 15 amino acids. The V end lost 6 bases, the J end lost 5 bases, and 18 bases lay between the germline ends. Per germline, CDR1 LNHDA and CDR2 SQIVND (reference sequence). CDR3 DNA sequence: TGTGCCAGTAGGGTGCAGGACAGAGTTTTAGATACGCAGTATTTT. Its protein product is CASRVQDRVLDTQYF.

This rearrangement joins TRBV7-9 to TRBJ2-5; possibly TRBD2 for D (7 bases). In germline, CDR1 is SEHNR, CDR2 FQNEAQ (reference sequence). Trimming left V 5 bases short and J 12 bases short, with 28 bases between. CDR3 length: 16 residues. The CDR3 is CASSPLDRNPREVKYF. CDR3 DNA: TGTGCCAGCAGCCCCCTCGACAGGAATCCCCGGGAGGTCAAGTACTTC.

This clone was observed once. The chain employs TRBV5-1 and TRBJ2-7, with 7 bases identical to TRBD2. V was pared by 4 bases and J by 3 bases, with 16 bases of the junction left unmatched. Germline V gives CDR1 SGHRS, CDR2 YFSETQ. The CDR3 runs 17 residues. The CDR3: CASSRTAGVASFYEQYF. CDR3 nucleotides: TGCGCCAGCAGCAGAACGGCGGGGGTAGCCTCCTTCTACGAGCAGTACTTC.

The V call is TRBV3-1 (or the pseudogene TRBV3-2), the J call TRBJ1-6; maybe TRBD1 (5 bases). CDR3 size: 13 residues. V was shortened by 6 bases and J by 5 bases, with 8 bases between the two germline ends. Looked up from germline, CDR1 is LGHDT and CDR2 is YNNKEL (reference sequence). The CDR3 nucleotides are TGTGCCAGCAGTCGGGGGGATAATTCACCCCTCCACTTT. Amino acid sequence: CASSRGDNSPLHF.

The rearrangement joins TRBV27 to TRBJ2-7; 8 nucleotides line up with TRBD2. Germline CDR1 is MNHEY and CDR2 is SMNVEV (reference sequence). Losses at the gene ends were 3 bases for V and 1 base for J; bases not matched to a gene: 2. CDR3 length: 14 amino acids. CDR3 DNA sequence: TGTGCCAGCAGTTTTAGCGGGGCATCCTACGAGCAGTACTTC. Residues: CASSFSGASYEQYF.

The chain uses TRBV19 and TRBJ2-4, with TRBD2 matching over 14 bases. This CDR3 comprises 17 residues. V was clipped by 4 bases and J by 3 bases; unmatched bases: 5. From germline, CDR1 is LNHDA and CDR2 SQIVND (reference sequence). DNA for the CDR3: TGTGCCAGTAGTACAGGGACTAGCGGGAGTCACAAAAACATTCAGTACTTC. It specifies CASSTGTSGSHKNIQYF.

CDR3 DNA sequence: TGTGCCAGTCGGACAGGGGGCCGGTTATGGGGGGCCAACGTCCTGACTTTC. This sequence encodes CASRTGGRLWGANVLTF. This chain connects TRBV28 to TRBJ2-6, with TRBD1 matching 11 bases. The CDR3 runs 17 residues. J was trimmed by 4 bases and V by 9 bases; bases with no gene match: 11. Germline V gene sequence: CDR1 MDHEN, CDR2 SYDVKM. Using reference TRBV28 and TRBJ2-6 for the parts outside the CDR3, the full variable domain is DVKVTQSSRYLVKRTGEKVFLECVQDMDHENMFWYRQDPGLGLRLIYFSYDVKMKEKGDIPEGYSVSREKKERFSLILESASTNQTSMYLCASRTGGRLWGANVLTFGAGSRLTVL.

The rearrangement joins TRBV4-2 to TRBJ1-6; 10 bases fit TRBD1. Germline-derived CDR1 and CDR2 are LGHNA and YNFKEQ. The CDR3 contains 17 residues. The V and J ends lost 0 bases and 8 bases, in that order; junction bases with no gene match: 7. The CDR3 DNA follows: TGTGCCAGCAGCCAAGAAATTTCGGGACAGGGGTATTCACCCCTCCACTTT. Protein: CASSQEISGQGYSPLHF.

There are a few counts of this clone. The J gene is TRBJ2-2, the V gene TRBV5-8; D call uncertain. Germline-derived CDR1 and CDR2 are SGHTS and YDEGEE. CDR3 length: 14 residues. The V end lost 2 bases, the J end lost 5 bases, and 10 bases lay between the germline ends. CDR3 region: CASSFRSETGELFF. As DNA, the CDR3 is TGTGCCAGCAGCTTTCGGAGCGAAACCGGGGAGCTGTTTTTT.

The chain joins TRBV7-9 to TRBJ2-2; D uncertain. Between the trimmed V and J ends, which lost 1 base and 5 bases, there was a span of 5 bases. In germline, CDR1 is SEHNR, CDR2 FQNEAQ (reference sequence). This CDR3 has 13 amino acids. The CDR3 protein is CASSLVATGELFF. The DNA of the CDR3 is TGTGCCAGCAGCTTAGTCGCGACCGGGGAGCTGTTTTTT.

The chain recombines TRBV18 with TRBJ1-5, with 9 nucleotides matching TRBD1. V lost 6 bases to trimming and J lost 7 bases; unmatched junction nucleotides: 7. CDR1 KGHSH and CDR2 LQKENI come from the germline V gene. The CDR3 covers 14 residues. The CDR3 nucleotides read TGTGCCAGCTCTCAAGGACAGGGGAGGCAGCCCCAGCATTTT. Its protein is CASSQGQGRQPQHF.